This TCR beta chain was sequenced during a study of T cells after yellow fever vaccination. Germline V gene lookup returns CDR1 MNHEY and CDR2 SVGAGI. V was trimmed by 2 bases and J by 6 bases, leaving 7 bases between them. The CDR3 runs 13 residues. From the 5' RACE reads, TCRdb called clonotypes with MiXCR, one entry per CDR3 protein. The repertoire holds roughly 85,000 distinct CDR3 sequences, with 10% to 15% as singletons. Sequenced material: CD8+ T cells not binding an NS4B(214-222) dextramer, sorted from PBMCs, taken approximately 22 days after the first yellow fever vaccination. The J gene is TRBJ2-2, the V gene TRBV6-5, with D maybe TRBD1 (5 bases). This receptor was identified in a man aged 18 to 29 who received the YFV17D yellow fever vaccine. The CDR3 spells CASSYVRAGELFF. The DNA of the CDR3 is TGTGCCAGCAGTTACGTCAGGGCCGGGGAGCTGTTTTTT.